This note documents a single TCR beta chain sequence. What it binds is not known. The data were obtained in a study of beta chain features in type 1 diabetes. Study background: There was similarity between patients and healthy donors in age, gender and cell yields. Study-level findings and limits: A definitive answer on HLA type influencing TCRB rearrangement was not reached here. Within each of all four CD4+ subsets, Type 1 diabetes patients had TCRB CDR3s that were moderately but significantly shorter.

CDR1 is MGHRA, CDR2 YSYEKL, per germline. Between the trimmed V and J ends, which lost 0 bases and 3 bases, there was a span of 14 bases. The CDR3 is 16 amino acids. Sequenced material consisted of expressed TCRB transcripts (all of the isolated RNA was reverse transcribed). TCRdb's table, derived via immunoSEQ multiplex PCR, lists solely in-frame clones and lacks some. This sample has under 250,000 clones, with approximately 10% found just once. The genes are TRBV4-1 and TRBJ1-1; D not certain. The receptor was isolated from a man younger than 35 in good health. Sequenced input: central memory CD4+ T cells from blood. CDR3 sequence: CASSQEGRARDTEAFF. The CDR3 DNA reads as TGCGCCAGCAGCCAAGAAGGCCGGGCTAGGGACACTGAAGCTTTCTTT.